These 7 T cell receptor beta chains came from one sample sequenced in a study of T cell changes during pregnancy in multiple sclerosis. Clones were read by immunoSEQ multiplex PCR, and TCRdb kept only the in-frame ones, dropping some. This table holds 55,000 to 75,000 clones, 85% to 95% found once. The material was CD8+ T cells from peripheral blood mononuclear cells, obtained in the second trimester of pregnancy. Receptors were obtained from a female donor with multiple sclerosis, enrolled in a pregnancy study.

The chain joins TRBV6-5 to TRBJ2-1; 12 bases fit TRBD2. CDR3 length equals 15 residues. V shed 6 bases, J shed 7 bases, and the junction held 7 bases outside the gene matches. The germline gives CDR1 MNHEY, CDR2 SVGAGI. CDR3 sequence reads: CASRVLAGGYNEQFF. In DNA form, the CDR3 reads TGTGCCAGCAGGGTACTAGCGGGGGGTTATAATGAGCAGTTCTTC.

The chain links TRBV6-1 to TRBJ1-2, with TRBD1 matching over 7 bases. The CDR3 runs to 15 residues. Trimming removed 1 base from V and 8 bases from J; junction bases left unmatched: 10. Germline CDR1 MNHNS, CDR2 SASEGT. The CDR3 nucleotides are TGTGCCAGCAGTGAAGATTTCCAGGGGGTGGGCGGCTACACCTTC. Translated: CASSEDFQGVGGYTF.

V is TRBV6-5 and J is TRBJ1-1; D is possibly TRBD1 (6 bases). V was trimmed by 6 bases and J by 1 base, leaving 12 bases between them. This CDR3 is 14 amino acids long. Germline V gives CDR1 MNHEY, CDR2 SVGAGI. As DNA, the CDR3 is TGTGCCAGCAGGAGGGACATTGGGAACACTGAAGCTTTCTTT. Translating it yields CASRRDIGNTEAFF.

The chain couples TRBV4-1 to TRBJ2-3; possibly TRBD2 for D (6 bases). The CDR3 is 15 amino acids. Deletions cut 0 bases from V and 2 bases from J, with 9 bases between. CDR1 is MGHRA and CDR2 is YSYEKL in the germline V gene. CDR3 coding DNA: TGCGCCAGCAGCCAAGATTGGGGGGACACAGATACGCAGTATTTT. This gives the protein CASSQDWGDTDTQYF.

The V call is TRBV9, the J call TRBJ2-3; perhaps TRBD2 as D (6 bases). Trimming left V 2 bases short and J 4 bases short, with 14 bases between. The CDR3 consists of 15 residues. Germline V gene data show CDR1 as SGDLS and CDR2 as YYNGEE. The CDR3 nucleotides are TGTGCCAGCAGCGTTGGCGGGATAGGGTCAGATACGCAGTATTTT. The encoded protein is CASSVGGIGSDTQYF.

The chain couples TRBV7-9 to TRBJ2-7; perhaps TRBD1 as D (5 bases). This CDR3 has 12 amino acids. V was shortened by 5 bases and J by 2 bases, with 7 bases between the two germline ends. Germline V lookup: CDR1 SEHNR, CDR2 FQNEAQ (reference sequence). CDR3 nucleotides: TGTGCCAGCAGCGACAGTACCTACGAGCAGTACTTC. Translating it yields CASSDSTYEQYF.

This sequence joins TRBV7-6 and TRBJ2-7; TRBD2 matches at 7 bases. After removal of 5 bases from V and 0 bases from J, the junction contained 4 bases not matched to a gene. The V gene's germline CDR1 is SGHVS and CDR2 FNYEAQ. This CDR3 is 14 amino acids long. DNA for the CDR3: TGTGCCAGCAGCCCTCGGGGGGTCTCCTACGAGCAGTACTTC. It codes for CASSPRGVSYEQYF.